This TCR beta chain is drawn from a study of cytomegalovirus exposure and HLA in healthy donors. Germline V lookup: CDR1 SEHNR, CDR2 FQNEAQ (reference sequence). The CDR3 length is 14 residues. V gave up 1 base and J gave up 5 bases, with 12 bases separating them. Sequenced by immunoSEQ multiplex PCR; TCRdb stores in-frame clones only, minus some. The sample has roughly 100,000 clones, about 95% seen once. The receptor comes from a woman aged 18-30 years in good health and CMV-seronegative. The sequencing input was PBMCs. V gene TRBV7-9 combines with J gene TRBJ2-7; tentatively, D is TRBD1 (5 bases). The CDR3 spells CASSLGQGTHEQYF. CDR3 in DNA: TGTGCCAGCAGCTTAGGCCAGGGCACCCACGAGCAGTACTTC.